This T cell receptor (beta chain) was captured in a study of shared clonotypes between healthy human individuals. Study-wide background: The donor group consisted of two women and a few men, aged 18 to 49.

The method was immunoSEQ multiplex PCR; TCRdb's version includes in-frame clones alone and lacks a portion of them. The table includes some 2,400,000 clones, 90% to 97% detected once. Germline CDR1 and CDR2: MDHEN and SYDVKM. V lost 8 bases and J 0 bases, leaving 22 bases between the germline ends. The CDR3 covers 18 residues. CD4+ cells yielded CD45RA+ naive and CD45RA-negative memory subsets. This TCR came from a man aged 18 to 30 in good health. The chain combines TRBV28 with TRBJ1-4; D not certain. Material for sequencing was naive CD4+ T cells sorted from blood. As for subset: CD45RA+ positively selected. CDR3: CASDGVKGGSATNEKLFF. CDR3 in DNA: TGTGCCAGCGACGGGGTAAAGGGAGGGTCCGCAACTAATGAAAAACTGTTTTTT.